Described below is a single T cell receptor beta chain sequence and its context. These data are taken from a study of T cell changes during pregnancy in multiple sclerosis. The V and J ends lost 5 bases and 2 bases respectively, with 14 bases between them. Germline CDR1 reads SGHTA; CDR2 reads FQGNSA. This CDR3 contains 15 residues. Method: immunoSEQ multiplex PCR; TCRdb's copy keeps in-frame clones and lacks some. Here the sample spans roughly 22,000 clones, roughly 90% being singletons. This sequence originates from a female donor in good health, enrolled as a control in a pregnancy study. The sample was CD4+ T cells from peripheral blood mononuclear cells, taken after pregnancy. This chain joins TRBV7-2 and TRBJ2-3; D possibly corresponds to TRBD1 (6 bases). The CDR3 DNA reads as TGTGCCAGCAGCATTCAAGGGGGTTCCACAGATACGCAGTATTTT. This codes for CASSIQGGSTDTQYF.